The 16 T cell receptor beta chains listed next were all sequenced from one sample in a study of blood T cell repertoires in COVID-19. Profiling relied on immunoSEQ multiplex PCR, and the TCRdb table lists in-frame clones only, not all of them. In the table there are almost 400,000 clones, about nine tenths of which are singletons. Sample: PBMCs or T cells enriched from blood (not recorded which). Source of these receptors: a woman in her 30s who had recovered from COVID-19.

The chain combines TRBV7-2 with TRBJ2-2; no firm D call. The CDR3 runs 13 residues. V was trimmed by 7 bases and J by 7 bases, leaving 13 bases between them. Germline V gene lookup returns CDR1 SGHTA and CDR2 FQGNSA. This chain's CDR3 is CASTLFSGGELFF. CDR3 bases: TGTGCCAGCACCCTATTTTCGGGCGGGGAGCTGTTTTTT.

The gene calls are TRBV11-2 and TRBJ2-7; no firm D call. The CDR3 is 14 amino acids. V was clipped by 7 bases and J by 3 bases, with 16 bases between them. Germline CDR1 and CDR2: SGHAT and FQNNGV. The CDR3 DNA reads TGTGCCAGCATCCCAGGTACCCTCAGCTACGAGCAGTACTTC. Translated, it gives CASIPGTLSYEQYF.

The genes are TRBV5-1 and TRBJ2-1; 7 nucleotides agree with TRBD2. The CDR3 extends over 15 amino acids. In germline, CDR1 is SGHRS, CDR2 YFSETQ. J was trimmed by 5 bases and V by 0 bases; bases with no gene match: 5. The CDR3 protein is CASSLDPSGDNEQFF. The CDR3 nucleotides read TGCGCCAGCAGCTTGGATCCTAGCGGTGACAATGAGCAGTTCTTC.

CDR3: CASSIGGLNIQYF. In nucleotides, the CDR3 is TGTGCCAGTAGTATAGGAGGGTTAAACATTCAGTACTTC. The chain recombines TRBV19 with TRBJ2-4; tentatively, D is TRBD2 (5 bases). This CDR3 comprises 13 residues. Looked up from germline, CDR1 is LNHDA and CDR2 is SQIVND (reference sequence). Deletions cut 1 base from V and 6 bases from J, with 7 bases between.

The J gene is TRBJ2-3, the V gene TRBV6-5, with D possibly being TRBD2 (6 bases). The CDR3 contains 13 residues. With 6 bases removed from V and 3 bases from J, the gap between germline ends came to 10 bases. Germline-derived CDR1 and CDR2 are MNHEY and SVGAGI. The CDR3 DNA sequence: TGTGCCAGCAGCCTTGGGACTACAGATACGCAGTATTTT. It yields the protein CASSLGTTDTQYF.

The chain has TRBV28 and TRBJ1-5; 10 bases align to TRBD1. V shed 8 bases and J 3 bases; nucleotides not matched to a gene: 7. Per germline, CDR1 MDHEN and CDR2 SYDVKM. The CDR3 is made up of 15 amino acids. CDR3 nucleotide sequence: TGTGCCAGCTCATGGGGACAGGGGAACAATCAGCCCCAGCATTTT. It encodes CASSWGQGNNQPQHF.

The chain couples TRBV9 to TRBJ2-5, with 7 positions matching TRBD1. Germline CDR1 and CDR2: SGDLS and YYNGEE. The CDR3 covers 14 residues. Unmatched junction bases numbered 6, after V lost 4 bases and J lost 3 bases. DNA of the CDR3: TGTGCCAGCAGCCCCGTCGGGACAGAAGAGACCCAGTACTTC. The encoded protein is CASSPVGTEETQYF.

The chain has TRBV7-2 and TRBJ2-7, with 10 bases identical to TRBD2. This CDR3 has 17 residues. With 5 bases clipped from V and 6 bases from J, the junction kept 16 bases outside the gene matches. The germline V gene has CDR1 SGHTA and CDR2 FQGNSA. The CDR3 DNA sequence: TGTGCCAGCAGCCCACGGACTAAAGCGGGAGGGCCTCGCGAGCAGTACTTC. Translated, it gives CASSPRTKAGGPREQYF.

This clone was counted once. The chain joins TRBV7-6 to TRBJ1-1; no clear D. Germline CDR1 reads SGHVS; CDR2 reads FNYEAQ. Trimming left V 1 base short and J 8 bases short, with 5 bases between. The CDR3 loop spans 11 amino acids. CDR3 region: CASSLGQEAFF. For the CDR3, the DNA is TGTGCCAGCAGCTTAGGGCAGGAAGCTTTCTTT. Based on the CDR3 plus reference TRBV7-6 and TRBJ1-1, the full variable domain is GAGVSQSPRYKVTKRGQDVALRCDPISGHVSLYWYRQALGQGPEFLTYFNYEAQQDKSGLPNDRFSAERPEGSISTLTIQRTEQRDSAMYRCASSLGQEAFFGQGTRLTVV.

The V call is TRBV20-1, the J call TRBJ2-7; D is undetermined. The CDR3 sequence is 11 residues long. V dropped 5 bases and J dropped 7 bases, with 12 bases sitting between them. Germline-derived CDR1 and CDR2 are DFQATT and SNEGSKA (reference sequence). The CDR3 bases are TGCAGTGCTGCTGAGCATCGGGAGCAGTACTTC. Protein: CSAAEHREQYF.

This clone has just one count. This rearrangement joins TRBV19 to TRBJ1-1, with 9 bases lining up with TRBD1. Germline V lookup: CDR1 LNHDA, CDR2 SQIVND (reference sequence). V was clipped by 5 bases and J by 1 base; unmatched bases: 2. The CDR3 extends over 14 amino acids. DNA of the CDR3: TGTGCCAGTAGTGGGGACAGGGCGAACACTGAAGCTTTCTTT. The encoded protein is CASSGDRANTEAFF.

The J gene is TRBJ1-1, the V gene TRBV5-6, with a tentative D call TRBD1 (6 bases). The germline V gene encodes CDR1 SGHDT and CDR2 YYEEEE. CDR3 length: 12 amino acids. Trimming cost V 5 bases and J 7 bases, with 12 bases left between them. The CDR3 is CASSRGQLEAFF. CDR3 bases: TGTGCCAGCAGTCGCGGACAGCTTGAAGCTTTCTTT.

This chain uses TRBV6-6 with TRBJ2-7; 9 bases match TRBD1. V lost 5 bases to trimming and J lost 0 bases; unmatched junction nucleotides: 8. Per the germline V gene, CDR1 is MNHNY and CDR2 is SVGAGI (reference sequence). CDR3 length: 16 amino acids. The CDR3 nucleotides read TGTGCCAGCAGTCACTTTGGACAGGGGAGCTCCTACGAGCAGTACTTC. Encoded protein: CASSHFGQGSSYEQYF.

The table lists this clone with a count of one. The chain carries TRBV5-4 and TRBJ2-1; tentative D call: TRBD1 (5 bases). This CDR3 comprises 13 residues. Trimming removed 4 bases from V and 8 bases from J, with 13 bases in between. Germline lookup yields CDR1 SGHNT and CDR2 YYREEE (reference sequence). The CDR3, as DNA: TGTGCCAGCAGCCCTACGTCAGGGCATGAGCAGTTCTTC. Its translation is CASSPTSGHEQFF.

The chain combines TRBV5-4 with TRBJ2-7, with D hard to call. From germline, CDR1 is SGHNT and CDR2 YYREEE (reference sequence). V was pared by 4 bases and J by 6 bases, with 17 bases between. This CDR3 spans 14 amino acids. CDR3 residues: CASSPEARSGEQYF. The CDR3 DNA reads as TGTGCCAGCAGCCCCGAAGCGAGGTCGGGCGAGCAGTACTTC.

The chain's CDR3 is CATSPAGGQGSDQPQHF. CDR3 nucleotide sequence: TGTGCCACCAGTCCGGCGGGTGGACAGGGCAGCGATCAGCCCCAGCATTTT. The J gene is TRBJ1-5, the V gene TRBV24-1; 8 bases match TRBD1. The germline V gene has CDR1 KGHDR and CDR2 SFDVKD. The CDR3 sequence is 17 residues long. Trimming cost V 6 bases and J 5 bases; bases outside gene matches: 14.